Below are 6 T cell receptor beta chains sequenced from a single sample in a study of blood T cell repertoires in COVID-19. Generated by immunoSEQ multiplex PCR, the TCRdb table keeps only in-frame clones and is missing some. The sample contains 35,000 to 50,000 clones, less than 85% of which appear only once. What was sequenced was peripheral blood. The receptor set was obtained from a woman in her 70s with acute or convalescent COVID-19.

The chain carries TRBV5-8 and TRBJ1-1, with TRBD1 matching over 10 bases. V lost 3 bases and J lost 4; bases outside the gene matches: 3. There are 14 residues in the CDR3. Looked up from germline, CDR1 is SGHTS and CDR2 is YDEGEE. The CDR3 region is CASSSRTGGTEAFF. In nucleotides, the CDR3 is TGTGCCAGCAGCTCCCGGACAGGGGGCACTGAAGCTTTCTTT.

This clone has only a few counts. The rearrangement links TRBV21-1 to TRBJ1-2; TRBD1, as called in the table, went unchecked against the DNA. TRBV21-1 is tagged as a pseudogene. The CDR3 is 15 residues long. The DNA of the CDR3 is TGTGCCAGCAGCAAAGGGAGACAGTGGCTCTATGGCTACACCTTC. Protein: CASSKGRQWLYGYTF.

V usage is TRBV28 and J usage is TRBJ2-1, with 11 bases identical to TRBD2. The CDR3 is made up of 14 amino acids. From germline, CDR1 is MDHEN and CDR2 SYDVKM. The V and J ends lost 9 bases and 7 bases, in that order; junction bases with no gene match: 8. The CDR3 is CASSSGRARNEQFF. CDR3 nucleotide sequence: TGTGCCAGTAGTAGCGGGAGGGCCCGGAATGAGCAGTTCTTC.

A few counts support this clone. This chain joins TRBV19 and TRBJ2-7; D remains unclear. Germline V gene data show CDR1 as LNHDA and CDR2 as SQIVND (reference sequence). There are 12 residues in the CDR3. V lost 0 bases, J lost 12 bases, and 12 bases lay in between. The CDR3 spells CASSIEKSPLYF. The CDR3 coding sequence is TGTGCCAGTAGTATAGAGAAGTCCCCACTGTACTTC.

The rearrangement links TRBV6-2 or TRBV6-3 to TRBJ2-3, with D possibly TRBD2 on 6 matching bases. V was trimmed by 2 bases and J by 5 bases, leaving 23 bases between them. This CDR3 has 18 residues. In germline, CDR1 is MNHEY, CDR2 SVGEGT. CDR3 protein: CASSYPHHSGGYEDTQYF. DNA for the CDR3: TGTGCCAGCAGTTACCCGCACCATAGCGGAGGGTATGAAGATACGCAGTATTTT.

The rearrangement joins TRBV27 to TRBJ1-4; D is unclear. The CDR3 extends over 14 amino acids. Germline values: CDR1 MNHEY, CDR2 SMNVEV (reference sequence). V shed 2 bases and J shed 4 bases, with 8 bases lying between them. CDR3 amino acids: CASSLRYGNEKLFF. The CDR3, as DNA: TGTGCCAGCAGTTTACGGTATGGTAATGAAAAACTGTTTTTT.